One and the same sample provided the 25 T cell receptor beta chains below, sequenced in a study of early T cells in non-severe SARS-CoV-2 infection. From the 5' RACE reads, TCRdb called clonotypes with MiXCR, one entry per CDR3 protein. This table holds about 110,000 distinct CDR3 sequences, about an eighth found once. The source material was whole blood. These receptors came from an adult who was a healthcare worker with PCR-confirmed SARS-CoV-2 infection or an uninfected control (not recorded which).

The genes are TRBV7-8 and TRBJ1-1, with D possibly TRBD1 on 6 matching bases. V lost 5 bases and J lost 4, with 17 bases in between. CDR1 is SGHVS and CDR2 is FQNEAQ in the germline V gene. The CDR3 contains 15 residues. The CDR3 reads CASSPWTVSPTEAFF. As DNA, the CDR3 is TGTGCCAGCAGCCCATGGACAGTCTCGCCCACTGAAGCTTTCTTT.

The chain employs TRBV12-3 or TRBV12-4 and TRBJ1-6; no firm D call. The CDR3 runs to 15 residues. The V gene lost 5 bases and the J gene lost 10 bases, with 18 bases spanning the gap. CDR3 sequence: CASSPTSPDGSPLHF. The CDR3 region has the DNA TGTGCCAGCAGTCCCACCTCCCCGGACGGGTCACCCCTCCACTTT.

This clonotype appeared many times. The chain has TRBV24-1 and TRBJ2-5, with a tentative D call TRBD1 (6 bases). Trimming took off 2 bases at V and 7 bases at J, with 19 bases between the two ends. This CDR3 has 16 residues. The V gene's germline CDR1 is KGHDR and CDR2 SFDVKD. In DNA form, the CDR3 reads TGTGCCACCAGTGATTCCACCCAGGGACACACAGGGACCCAGTACTTC. Amino acid sequence: CATSDSTQGHTGTQYF.

This clonotype was counted many times. This chain joins TRBV19 and TRBJ1-2; the match to TRBD1 covers 7 bases. Trimming cost V 5 bases and J 4 bases; bases outside gene matches: 13. The germline CDR1 and CDR2 sequences are LNHDA and SQIVND (reference sequence). The CDR3 is made up of 16 amino acids. CDR3 sequence reads: CASSSGPQGGSYGYTF. The CDR3 DNA follows: TGTGCCAGTAGTTCGGGACCCCAGGGGGGTTCCTATGGCTACACCTTC.

The gene calls are TRBV12-3 or TRBV12-4 and TRBJ1-5, with D tentatively TRBD1 (5 bases). Trimming removed 5 bases from V and 6 bases from J, with 14 bases in between. This CDR3 is 14 amino acids long. CDR3 protein: CASSPGRGSQPQHF. CDR3 sequence (DNA): TGTGCCAGCAGTCCAGGTCGGGGGTCTCAGCCCCAGCATTTT.

As DNA, the CDR3 is TGTGCCAGCAGCCCTTCTTGGGGGATTCACACAGATACGCAGTATTTT. Protein sequence: CASSPSWGIHTDTQYF. The V and J genes are TRBV11-2 and TRBJ2-3; D may match TRBD1 or TRBD2 (5 bases each). Germline V CDR1 and CDR2: SGHAT, FQNNGV. Trimming stripped 5 bases from V and 2 bases from J, with 17 bases between. The CDR3 is 16 amino acids. The full variable domain, rest sourced from reference TRBV11-2 and TRBJ2-3, is EAGVAQSPRYKIIEKRQSVAFWCNPISGHATLYWYQQILGQGPKLLIQFQNNGVVDDSQLPKDRFSAERLKGVDSTLKIQPAKLEDSAVYLCASSPSWGIHTDTQYFGPGTRLTVL.

The V and J genes are TRBV10-3 and TRBJ2-2; 7 positions agree with TRBD1. The germline CDR1 and CDR2 sequences are ENHRY and SYGVKD. The CDR3 loop spans 15 amino acids. After removal of 6 bases from V and 0 bases from J, the junction contained 4 bases not matched to a gene. DNA for the CDR3: TGTGCCATCAGGCTGGGGACAGCGAACACCGGGGAGCTGTTTTTT. Its translation: CAIRLGTANTGELFF.

V and J are TRBV12-3 or TRBV12-4 and TRBJ1-3; D not certain. CDR3 length: 14 residues. V was trimmed by 5 bases and J by 0 bases, leaving 8 bases between them. DNA of the CDR3: TGTGCCAGCAGTAAGGGAAGCTCTGGAAACACCATATATTTT. This gives the protein CASSKGSSGNTIYF.

This clonotype was counted only a few times. The chain uses TRBV20-1 and TRBJ1-1; no reliable D call. V was pared by 7 bases and J by 1 base, with 10 bases between. The germline V gene has CDR1 DFQATT and CDR2 SNEGSKA (reference sequence). The CDR3 has 12 amino acids. The CDR3 loop is CSESGRNTEAFF. The DNA of the CDR3 is TGCAGTGAATCAGGAAGGAACACTGAAGCTTTCTTT.

The chain recombines TRBV27 with TRBJ2-7; the match to TRBD1 covers 7 bases. Trimming removed 4 bases from V and 1 base from J; junction bases left unmatched: 7. The length of the CDR3 is 15 residues. Per the germline V gene, CDR1 is MNHEY and CDR2 is SMNVEV (reference sequence). This chain's CDR3 is CASSYYRDSSYEQYF. The CDR3 DNA reads as TGTGCCAGCAGTTATTACCGGGACAGTTCCTACGAGCAGTACTTC.

This clonotype showed up just a few times. The chain combines TRBV7-3 with TRBJ1-2, with D uncertain. The CDR3 is made up of 14 amino acids. Trimming shortened V by 5 bases and J by 5 bases, and 15 bases separated the two germline ends. CDR1 is SGHTA, CDR2 FQGTGA, per germline. The CDR3 loop is CASSAGQVPYGYTF. The DNA for the CDR3 is TGTGCCAGCAGCGCCGGGCAGGTCCCGTATGGCTACACCTTC.

The gene calls are TRBV5-6 and TRBJ1-1; TRBD1 aligns across 7 bases. Germline V gives CDR1 SGHDT, CDR2 YYEEEE. This CDR3 has 16 residues. Trimming removed 3 bases from V and 3 bases from J; junction bases left unmatched: 11. Here the CDR3 DNA reads TGTGCCAGCAGCTCGACAGGGAAGGGGTGGGACACTGAAGCTTTCTTT. Amino acids: CASSSTGKGWDTEAFF.

This clonotype turned up a few times. V is TRBV6-1 and J is TRBJ1-5; the D is unclear. Germline V lookup: CDR1 MNHNS, CDR2 SASEGT. Deletions cut 3 bases from V and 0 bases from J, with 9 bases between. The CDR3 runs to 15 residues. The CDR3 coding sequence is TGTGCCAGCAGTGACAGAACAGCTAGCAATCAGCCCCAGCATTTT. Encoded protein: CASSDRTASNQPQHF.

V is TRBV30 and J is TRBJ2-2, with D maybe TRBD2 (6 bases). The CDR3 totals 17 residues. The V end was cut by 0 bases, the J end by 1 base, with 15 bases between. Germline loops: CDR1 GTSNPN, CDR2 SVGIG (reference sequence). CDR3 bases: TGTGCCTGGAGTGTACGGAGTTGGAGGGGGAACACCGGGGAGCTGTTTTTT. Amino acids: CAWSVRSWRGNTGELFF.

This clonotype was picked up many times. The chain has TRBV7-9 and TRBJ1-6; D is perhaps TRBD1 (5 bases). The CDR3 is made up of 15 amino acids. Deletions cut 0 bases from V and 10 bases from J, with 13 bases between. CDR1 is SEHNR, CDR2 FQNEAQ, per germline (reference sequence). DNA of the CDR3: TGTGCCAGCAGCTTAGCGGGGGGTGCCGGATCACCCCTCCACTTT. This codes for CASSLAGGAGSPLHF. Based on the CDR3 plus reference TRBV7-9 and TRBJ1-6, the full variable domain is DTGVSQNPRHKITKRGQNVTFRCDPISEHNRLYWYRQTLGQGPEFLTYFQNEAQLEKSRLLSDRFSAERPKGSFSTLEIQRTEQGDSAMYLCASSLAGGAGSPLHFGNGTRLTVT.

On this clonotype: An end of the junction differs from the germline gene, which may be a read error. The chain combines TRBV7-9 with TRBJ2-1; tentatively, D is TRBD2 (5 bases). Germline CDR1 and CDR2: SEHNR and FQNEAQ (reference sequence). The CDR3 spans 13 residues. Here the CDR3 reads CAGRRGLNNEQFF. DNA for the CDR3: TGTGCCGGCAGACGAGGGCTGAACAATGAGCAGTTCTTC.

V and J are TRBV10-2 and TRBJ2-5, with 7 bases aligning to TRBD2. This CDR3 has 13 amino acids. Germline CDR1 is WSHSY and CDR2 is SAAADI. V trimming: 8 bases; J trimming: 4 bases; junction bases outside the gene matches: 7. CDR3 protein: CASRREGGETQYF. In DNA form, the CDR3 reads TGCGCCAGCCGGAGGGAGGGAGGAGAGACCCAGTACTTC.

The chain carries TRBV4-2 and TRBJ2-7, with D hard to call. Trimming left V 0 bases short and J 3 bases short, with 15 bases between. CDR1 LGHNA and CDR2 YNFKEQ come from the germline V gene. The CDR3 is 16 amino acids. CDR3 loop: CASSQDGSGGVYEQYF. The CDR3 nucleotides read TGTGCCAGCAGCCAAGATGGGTCCGGCGGAGTCTACGAGCAGTACTTC.

This clonotype has just a few counts. No DNA is shown, since the ends of the CDR3 on it are uncertain; the CDR3 is the one TCRdb lists. The V gene is TRBV7-5, the J gene TRBJ1-1; the table gives TRBD1 as D, unverified against the DNA. TRBV7-5 is a documented pseudogene. The CDR3 length is 20 residues, termini included. The CDR3 protein is CISVPEASGDRTEINTEAFF.

There are a few counts of this clonotype. The V gene is TRBV6-6, the J gene TRBJ2-3, with 12 nucleotides matching TRBD2. The CDR3 runs to 15 residues. Germline trimming cut 5 bases from V and 3 bases from J; bases unmatched to any gene: 3. Germline CDR1 and CDR2: MNHNY and SVGAGI (reference sequence). The CDR3 spells CASSLTSGGTDTQYF. In DNA, the CDR3 is TGTGCCAGCAGTCTGACTAGCGGGGGTACAGATACGCAGTATTTT.

V usage is TRBV28 and J usage is TRBJ2-3; D unresolved. V lost 5 bases, J lost 1 base, and 13 bases lay in between. Germline CDR1 MDHEN, CDR2 SYDVKM. CDR3 size: 15 residues. CDR3 loop: CASSRGGSGTDTQYF. The DNA of the CDR3 is TGTGCCAGCAGTCGCGGTGGCTCGGGCACAGATACGCAGTATTTT.

The V call is TRBV24-1, the J call TRBJ1-2, with TRBD1 identical over 7 bases. The V segment lost 4 bases and the J segment 2 bases; nucleotides outside the gene matches: 3. The germline gives CDR1 KGHDR, CDR2 SFDVKD. The CDR3 sequence is 14 residues long. CDR3 residues: CATSDFRGNYGYTF. Here the CDR3 DNA reads TGTGCCACCAGTGACTTCAGGGGGAACTATGGCTACACCTTC.

This clonotype has a count of ten or more. For the CDR3, the DNA is TGTGCCAGCAGCTGGCAGGGCATGAACACTGAAGCTTTCTTT. Translated: CASSWQGMNTEAFF. The rearrangement links TRBV7-9 to TRBJ1-1; tentatively, D is TRBD1 (5 bases). Germline-derived CDR1 and CDR2 are SEHNR and FQNEAQ (reference sequence). The CDR3 runs to 14 residues. V was pared by 4 bases and J by 0 bases, with 9 bases between.

This clonotype has just a few counts. This chain uses TRBV7-9 with TRBJ2-7; D uncertain. Per germline, CDR1 SEHNR and CDR2 FQNEAQ (reference sequence). With 0 bases removed from V and 0 bases from J, the gap between germline ends came to 3 bases. The CDR3 covers 13 residues. The CDR3 spells CASSLAVSYEQYF. CDR3 DNA: TGTGCCAGCAGCTTAGCGGTCTCCTACGAGCAGTACTTC.

The chain recombines TRBV27 with TRBJ2-7; 10 bases agree with TRBD1. Germline V gene sequence: CDR1 MNHEY, CDR2 SMNVEV (reference sequence). The V segment lost 5 bases and the J segment 7 bases; nucleotides outside the gene matches: 17. The CDR3 loop spans 17 amino acids. The CDR3 protein is CASSPAPRQGAIVEQYF. The CDR3 DNA is TGTGCCAGCAGTCCGGCTCCGCGACAGGGGGCAATTGTTGAGCAGTACTTC.